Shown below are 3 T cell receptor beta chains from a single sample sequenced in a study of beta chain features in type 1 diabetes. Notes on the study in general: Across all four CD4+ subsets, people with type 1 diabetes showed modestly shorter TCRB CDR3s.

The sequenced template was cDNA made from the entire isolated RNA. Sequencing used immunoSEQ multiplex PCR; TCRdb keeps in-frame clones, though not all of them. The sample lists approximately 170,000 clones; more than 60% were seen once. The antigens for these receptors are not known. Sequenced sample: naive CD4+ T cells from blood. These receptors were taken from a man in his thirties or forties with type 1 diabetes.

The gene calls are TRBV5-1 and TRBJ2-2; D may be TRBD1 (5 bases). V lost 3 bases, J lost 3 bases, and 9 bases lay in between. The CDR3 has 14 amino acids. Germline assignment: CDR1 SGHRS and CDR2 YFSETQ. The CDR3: CASSYTTDTGELFF. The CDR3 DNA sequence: TGCGCCAGCAGCTACACGACAGACACCGGGGAGCTGTTTTTT.

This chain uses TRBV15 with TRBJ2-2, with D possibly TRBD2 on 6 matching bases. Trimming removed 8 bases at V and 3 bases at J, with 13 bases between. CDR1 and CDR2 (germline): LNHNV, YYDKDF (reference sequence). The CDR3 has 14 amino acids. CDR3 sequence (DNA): TGTGCCACCGGGGACTTCATTCACACCGGGGAGCTGTTTTTT. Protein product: CATGDFIHTGELFF.

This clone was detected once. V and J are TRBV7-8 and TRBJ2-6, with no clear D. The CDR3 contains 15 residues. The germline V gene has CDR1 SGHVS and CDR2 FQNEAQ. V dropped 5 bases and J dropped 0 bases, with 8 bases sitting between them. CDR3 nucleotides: TGTGCCAGCAGCCCACGAGACTCTGGGGCCAACGTCCTGACTTTC. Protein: CASSPRDSGANVLTF.